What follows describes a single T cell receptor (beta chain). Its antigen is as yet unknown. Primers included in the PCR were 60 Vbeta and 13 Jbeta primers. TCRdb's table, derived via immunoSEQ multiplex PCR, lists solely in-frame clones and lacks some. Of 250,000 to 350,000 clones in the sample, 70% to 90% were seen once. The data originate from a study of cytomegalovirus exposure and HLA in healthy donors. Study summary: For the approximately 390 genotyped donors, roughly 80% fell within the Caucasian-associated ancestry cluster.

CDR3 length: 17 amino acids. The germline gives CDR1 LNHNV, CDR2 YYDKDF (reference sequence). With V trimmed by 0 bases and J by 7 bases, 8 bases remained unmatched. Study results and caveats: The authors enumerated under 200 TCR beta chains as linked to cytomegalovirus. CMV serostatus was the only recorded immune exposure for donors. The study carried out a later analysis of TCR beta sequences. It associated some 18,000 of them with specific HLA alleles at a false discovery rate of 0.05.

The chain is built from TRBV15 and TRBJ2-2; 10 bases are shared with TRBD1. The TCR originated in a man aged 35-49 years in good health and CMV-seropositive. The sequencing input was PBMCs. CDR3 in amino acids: CATSRDIRDRGNGELFF. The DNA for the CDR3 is TGTGCCACCAGCAGAGATATTAGGGACAGGGGTAACGGGGAGCTGTTTTTT.